This T cell receptor (beta chain) emerged from a study of T-cell reconstitution after alpha-beta-depleted transplantation in children. Germline CDR1 is SNHLY and CDR2 is FYNNEI. CDR3 length equals 13 residues. The V end was cut by 2 bases, the J end by 6 bases, with 10 bases between. Preparation of the TCRbeta library involved a method that used unique molecular identifiers. TCRdb passed the PCR reads through MiXCR, listing each CDR3 protein once. The data show 190,000 or so distinct CDR3 sequences, less than 15% seen once. This TCR was recovered from a human donor who donated a stem cell graft to a child with acute lymphoblastic leukemia. The chain carries TRBV2 and TRBJ1-1, with D uncertain. The specimen was PBMCs from the stem cell graft donor, collected from the stem cell graft. CDR3: CASSERERAEAFF. Written as DNA, the CDR3 is TGTGCCAGCAGTGAAAGAGAGCGCGCTGAAGCTTTCTTT.